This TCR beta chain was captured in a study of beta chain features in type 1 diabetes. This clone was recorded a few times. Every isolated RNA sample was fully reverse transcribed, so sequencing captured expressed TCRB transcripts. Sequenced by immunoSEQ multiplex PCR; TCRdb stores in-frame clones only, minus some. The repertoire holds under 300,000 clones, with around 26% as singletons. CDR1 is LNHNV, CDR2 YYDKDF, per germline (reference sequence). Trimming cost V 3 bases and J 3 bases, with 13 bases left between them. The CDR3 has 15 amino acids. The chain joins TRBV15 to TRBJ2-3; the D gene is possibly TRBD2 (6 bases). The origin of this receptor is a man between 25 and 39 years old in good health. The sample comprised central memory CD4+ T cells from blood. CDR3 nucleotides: TGTGCCACCAGCAGGGAGGGACTCCCAACAGATACGCAGTATTTT. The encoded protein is CATSREGLPTDTQYF.